The 3 T cell receptor beta chains below were found in one sample sequenced in a study of Ad26.COV2.S vaccination and SARS-CoV-2 variants. Repertoires were generated with immunoSEQ multiplex PCR, while TCRdb's copy carries only in-frame clones and drops some. The sample lists more than 300,000 clones; approximately 86% were seen once. Treatment reported: roughly 20 received Ad26.COV2.S at low or high dose, single or two shots; about 5 received placebo; per-sample allocation not given. Collection of samples fell on day 63 after the first vaccine or placebo injection. The sequencing used peripheral blood, collected in a trial of Ad26.COV2.S vaccine versus placebo. Receptor source: a person aged 18-60 years who received the Ad26.COV2.S COVID-19 vaccine or a placebo.

This clone has a handful of counts. The rearrangement uses TRBV18 and TRBJ1-2; D remains ambiguous. Germline V gene data show CDR1 as KGHSH and CDR2 as LQKENI. V shed 4 bases and J shed 4 bases, with 13 bases lying between them. The CDR3 extends over 14 amino acids. CDR3 residues: CASSLTREVYGYTF. In nucleotides, the CDR3 is TGTGCCAGCTCACTGACAAGGGAGGTCTATGGCTACACCTTC.

The rearrangement uses TRBV28 and TRBJ2-1; tentative D call: TRBD2 (7 bases). Trimming cost V 10 bases and J 6 bases, with 22 bases left between them. The germline gives CDR1 MDHEN, CDR2 SYDVKM. The CDR3 runs 15 residues. DNA of the CDR3: TGTGCCACGATAAAGGGGGGGGCTTCAGGCAATGAGCAGTTCTTC. This encodes CATIKGGASGNEQFF.

V is TRBV11-2 and J is TRBJ2-4; 9 nucleotides match TRBD1. The length of the CDR3 is 19 residues. V trimming: 1 base; J trimming: 0 bases; junction bases outside the gene matches: 10. The V gene's germline CDR1 is SGHAT and CDR2 FQNNGV. The CDR3 nucleotides are TGTGCCAGCAGCTTAGTAGGGACAGGGACTGTTCTAGCCAAAAACATTCAGTACTTC. Translated: CASSLVGTGTVLAKNIQYF.